This paragraph reports one TCR beta chain. Antigen unknown. This specimen comes from a study of vaccination and CD4 T cells after COVID-19. The Oncomine TCR Beta short-read assay was what sequenced the DNA obtained from cultured CD4+ T cells. TCRdb fed the PCR reads into MiXCR, producing one record per CDR3 protein. The sample shows some 16,000 distinct CDR3 sequences, around 55% of them seen only once. As for treatment: approximately 9-day PBMC culture with coronavirus spike peptide pools or control peptides (ViraFEST assay). For ViraFEST, peptide pools expanded antigen-specific T cells, after which the TCRs were sequenced. Researchers grew the cells for around 9 days and then pulled out CD4+ T cells by negative selection. From germline, CDR1 is LNHDA and CDR2 SQIVND (reference sequence). Trimming cost V 3 bases and J 9 bases; bases outside gene matches: 2. This CDR3 has 12 residues.

The sequencing used cultured CD4+ T cells from blood, collected after SARS-CoV-2 vaccination. This TCR was sampled from a human donor with COVID-19. J is TRBJ2-4 and V is TRBV19, with 7 bases identical to TRBD2. The CDR3 loop is CASSMRESIQYF. CDR3 nucleotide sequence: TGTGCCAGTAGTATGCGGGAGAGCATTCAGTACTTC.